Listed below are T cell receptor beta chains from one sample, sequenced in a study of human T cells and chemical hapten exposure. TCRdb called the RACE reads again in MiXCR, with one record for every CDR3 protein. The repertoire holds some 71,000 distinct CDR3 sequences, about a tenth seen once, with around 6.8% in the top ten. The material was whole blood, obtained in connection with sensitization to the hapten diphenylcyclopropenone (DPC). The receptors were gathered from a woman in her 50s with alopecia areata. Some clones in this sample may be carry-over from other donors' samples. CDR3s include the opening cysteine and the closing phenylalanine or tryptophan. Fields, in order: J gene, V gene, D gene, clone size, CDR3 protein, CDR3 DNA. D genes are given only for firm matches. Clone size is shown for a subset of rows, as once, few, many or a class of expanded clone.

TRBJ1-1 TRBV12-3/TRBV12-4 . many CASRTPGLNTEAFF TGTGCCAGCAGAACCCCGGGCCTGAACACTGAAGCTTTCTTT
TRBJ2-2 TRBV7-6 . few CASSFGRENTGELFF TGTGCCAGCAGCTTCGGCAGGGAGAACACCGGGGAGCTGTTTTTT
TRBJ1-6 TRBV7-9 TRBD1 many CASSSTGTANSPLHF TGTGCCAGCAGTTCCACCGGGACAGCGAATTCACCCCTCCACTTT
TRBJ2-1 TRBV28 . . CASSFQTEQFF TGTGCCAGCAGTTTCCAGACTGAGCAGTTCTTC
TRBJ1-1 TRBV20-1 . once CSARVRPTEAFF TGCAGTGCTAGAGTCCGACCCACTGAAGCTTTCTTT
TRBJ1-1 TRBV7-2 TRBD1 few CASSLVPQGVGTEAFF TGTGCCAGCAGCTTAGTACCGCAGGGGGTTGGAACTGAAGCTTTCTTT
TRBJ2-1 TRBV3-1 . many CASSQDNGLNEQFF TGTGCCAGCAGCCAAGATAACGGTCTCAATGAGCAGTTCTTC
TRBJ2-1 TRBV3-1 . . CASSQDRSGGEQFF TGTGCCAGCAGCCAAGATAGAAGCGGAGGCGAGCAGTTCTTC
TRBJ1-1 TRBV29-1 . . CSVQSTEAFF TGCAGCGTTCAATCCACTGAAGCTTTCTTT
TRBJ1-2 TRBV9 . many CASSVGTYGYTF TGTGCCAGCAGCGTAGGAACCTATGGCTACACCTTC
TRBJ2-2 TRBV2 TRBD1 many CATLTGQGRGTGELFF TGTGCCACCTTGACGGGACAGGGAAGGGGCACCGGGGAGCTGTTTTTT
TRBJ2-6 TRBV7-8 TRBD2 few CASSLASLAGAANVLTF TGTGCCAGCAGCTTAGCGTCTTTGGCGGGAGCCGCGAACGTCCTGACTTTC
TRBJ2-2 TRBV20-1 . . CSARALNTGELFF TGCAGTGCTAGAGCCCTCAACACCGGGGAGCTGTTTTTT
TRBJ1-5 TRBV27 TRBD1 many CASSSFATGDQPQHF TGTGCCAGCAGTTCTTTCGCGACAGGGGATCAGCCCCAGCATTTT
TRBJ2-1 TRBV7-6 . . CASSLQPYNEQFF TGTGCCAGCAGCTTACAACCCTACAATGAGCAGTTCTTC
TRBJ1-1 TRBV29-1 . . CSAHPTDTDNTEAFF TGCAGCGCTCACCCTACGGACACGGATAACACTGAAGCTTTCTTT
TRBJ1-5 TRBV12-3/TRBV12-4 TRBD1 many CASRGTVTQPQHF TGTGCCAGCAGAGGGACAGTAACTCAGCCCCAGCATTTT
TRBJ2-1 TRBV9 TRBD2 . CASSVDQAGGNEQFF TGTGCCAGCAGCGTAGATCAAGCGGGAGGGAATGAGCAGTTCTTC
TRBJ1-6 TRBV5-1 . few CASSFVAGTNSPLHF TGCGCCAGCAGCTTCGTAGCAGGGACTAATTCACCCCTCCACTTT
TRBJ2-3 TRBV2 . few CASGWTASTDTQYF TGTGCCAGCGGGTGGACAGCTAGCACAGATACGCAGTATTTT
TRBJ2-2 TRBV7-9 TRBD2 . CASSPVGVAGAPLNTGELFF TGTGCCAGCAGCCCTGTAGGAGTAGCGGGAGCTCCCCTGAACACCGGGGAGCTGTTTTTT
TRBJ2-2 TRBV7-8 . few CASSSPGTHSPRVAGELFF TGTGCCAGCAGCTCCCCCGGGACTCATTCCCCGAGGGTCGCCGGGGAGCTGTTTTTT
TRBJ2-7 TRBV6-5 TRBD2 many CASKASGSQGSYEQYF TGTGCCAGCAAGGCTAGCGGGAGTCAAGGGTCCTACGAGCAGTACTTC
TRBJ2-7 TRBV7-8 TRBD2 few CASSGGLAGTFDSYEQYF TGTGCCAGCAGCGGGGGACTAGCGGGAACCTTTGATTCCTACGAGCAGTACTTC
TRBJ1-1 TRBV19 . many CASSIVRDGTEAFF TGTGCCAGTAGTATAGTGAGGGATGGGACTGAAGCTTTCTTT
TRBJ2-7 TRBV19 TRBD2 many CASSPGTSGSYEQYF TGTGCCAGTAGTCCCGGGACTAGCGGGTCGTACGAGCAGTACTTC
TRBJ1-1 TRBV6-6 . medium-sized CASESGKNTEAFF TGTGCCAGTGAGTCTGGCAAAAACACTGAAGCTTTCTTT
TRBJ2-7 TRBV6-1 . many CVGGHYHEQYF TGCGTAGGGGGACATTACCACGAGCAGTACTTC
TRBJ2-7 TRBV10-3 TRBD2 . CAISGREGPYEQYF TGTGCCATCAGTGGGCGGGAGGGCCCCTACGAGCAGTACTTC
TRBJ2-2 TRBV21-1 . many CASSKWRPTSGRTGELFF TGTGCCAGCAGCAAATGGCGTCCAACTAGCGGACGGACCGGGGAGCTGTTTTTT
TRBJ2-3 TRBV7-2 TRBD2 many CASSWRAGGTDTQYF TGTGCCAGCAGCTGGAGAGCGGGAGGTACAGATACGCAGTATTTT
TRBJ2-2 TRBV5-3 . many CARSLWRGRNTGELFF TGTGCCAGAAGCCTCTGGAGGGGCCGGAACACCGGGGAGCTGTTTTTT
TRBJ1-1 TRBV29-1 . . CSVDPQGSPKF TGCAGCGTCGACCCACAGGGATCGCCCAAATTT
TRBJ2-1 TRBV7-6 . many CASSLGGGNHNEQFF TGTGCCAGCAGCTTAGGAGGTGGTAACCACAATGAGCAGTTCTTC
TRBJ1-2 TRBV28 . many CASSFYGVRYGYTF TGTGCCAGCAGTTTTTATGGGGTGAGGTATGGCTACACCTTC
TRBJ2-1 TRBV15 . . CATSRDVFNWTYNEQFF TGTGCCACCAGCAGAGACGTTTTTAATTGGACATACAATGAGCAGTTCTTC
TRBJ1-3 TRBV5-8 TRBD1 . CASSWDSLSGNTIYF TGTGCCAGCAGCTGGGACAGTCTCTCTGGAAACACCATATATTTT
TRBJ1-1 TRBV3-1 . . CASSPPRPTSDTEAFF TGTGCCAGCAGCCCCCCCCGGCCGACATCGGACACTGAAGCTTTCTTT